Listed below are T cell receptor beta chains from one sample, sequenced in a study of blood T cell repertoires in COVID-19. Measured with immunoSEQ multiplex PCR; TCRdb has only the in-frame clones, and not every one. The sample lists about 160,000 clones; about 80% were seen once. Source material: peripheral blood. The receptors were gathered from a woman older than 75 with acute or convalescent COVID-19. The CDR3 runs from the conserved cysteine through the conserved F or W. The order of the fields is clone size, D gene, V gene, J gene, CDR3 DNA, CDR3 protein. D genes are given only for firm matches. Clone size is stated in some rows and not others, as once, few, many or a class when expanded.

-	-	TRBV5-1	TRBJ2-1	TGCGCCAGCAGCCGGGCTCCGGGAGACTCCTACAATGAGCAGTTCTTC	CASSRAPGDSYNEQFF
few	-	TRBV7-9	TRBJ1-4	TGTGCCAGCAGGGGTCGGGGTGGAGGAAATGAAAAACTGTTTTTT	CASRGRGGGNEKLFF